The 3 T cell receptor beta chains in this list originate from one sample, sequenced in a study of CD8+CD57+ T cells in acquired aplastic anemia. Both TCR beta VDJ combination and CDR3 sequence profiling were carried out. Genomic DNA was the template for this profiling. Each CDR3 protein is one row after TCRdb ran MiXCR on the reads. The table shows 200,000 or so distinct CDR3 sequences, with around 65% occurring only once. Sequencing was carried out using sorted CD4+, CD8+, or CD8+CD57+ T cells (not recorded which) from PBMCs. Source of these receptors: a human donor with severe aplastic anemia or a healthy control (not recorded which).

In its sample, this clonotype was seen many times. The chain joins TRBV9 to TRBJ2-3; 11 bases fit TRBD2. The ends lost 4 bases at V and 2 bases at J; junction bases unmatched: 9. The CDR3 totals 17 residues. Germline V CDR1 and CDR2: SGDLS, YYNGEE. The CDR3 spells CASSTPTSGGYTDTQYF. The CDR3 region has the DNA TGTGCCAGCAGCACGCCTACTAGCGGGGGTTACACAGATACGCAGTATTTT.

The chain is built from TRBV20-1 and TRBJ1-6; the D gene is possibly TRBD1 (6 bases). The CDR3 spans 13 residues. V dropped 2 bases and J dropped 8 bases, with 10 bases sitting between them. CDR1 is DFQATT, CDR2 SNEGSKA, per germline (reference sequence). Written as DNA, the CDR3 is TGCAGTGCTAGACAGGGGCGGGATTCACCCCTCCACTTT. Amino acids: CSARQGRDSPLHF.

This chain uses TRBV7-2 with TRBJ2-7; D gene ambiguous. The CDR3 totals 13 residues. Trimming took off 4 bases at V and 1 base at J, with 8 bases between the two ends. CDR1 and CDR2 (germline): SGHTA, FQGNSA. The CDR3 bases are TGTGCCAGCAGCTCCCGAGGATCCTACGAGCAGTACTTC. It yields the protein CASSSRGSYEQYF.